The 28 T cell receptor beta chains given below trace back to one sample, sequenced in a study of CD8 T cells in ankylosing spondylitis. In TCRdb, the 5' RACE reads were re-called with MiXCR into one record per CDR3 protein. The sample shows roughly 240,000 distinct CDR3 sequences, 32% of them seen only once. The sequencing input was blood, either unsorted or a sorted T cell fraction (not recorded which). The receptors here all came from a male donor with ankylosing spondylitis or in good health (not recorded which).

In its sample, this clonotype was seen once. The genes are TRBV7-9 and TRBJ2-5; D unresolved. The germline V gene has CDR1 SEHNR and CDR2 FQNEAQ (reference sequence). The CDR3 length is 13 residues. V lost 4 bases and J lost 4, with 10 bases in between. CDR3 loop: CASSSVQGETQYF. Here the CDR3 DNA reads TGTGCCAGCAGCTCCGTACAAGGAGAGACCCAGTACTTC.

Comment on this clonotype: This may stem from a read error, because a much larger clone lies one nucleotide away. The chain recombines TRBV20-1 with TRBJ2-1; D possibly matches TRBD1 or TRBD2 (6 bases each). Between the trimmed V and J ends, which lost 3 bases and 2 bases, there was a span of 8 bases. CDR3 length: 13 residues. Germline CDR1 DFQATT, CDR2 SNEGSKA (reference sequence). The CDR3 region has the DNA TGCAGTGCTAGGGGGGGCCCCTACAATGAGCAGTTCTTC. This encodes CSARGGPYNEQFF.

With respect to this clonotype: At one end, the junction sequence differs from germline, possibly due to a read error. The rearrangement links TRBV28 to TRBJ2-3; 8 bases are a match to TRBD1. The CDR3 totals 15 residues. Germline assignment: CDR1 MDHEN and CDR2 SYDVKM. In DNA, the CDR3 is TGTGCCAGCAGTTTCAGGACAGGGCGCACATATACGCAGTATTTT. This encodes CASSFRTGRTYTQYF.

The gene calls are TRBV7-2 and TRBJ2-5, with D perhaps TRBD2 (5 bases). The CDR3 is 12 amino acids. CDR1 and CDR2 (germline): SGHTA, FQGNSA. Deletions cut 3 bases from V and 5 bases from J, with 7 bases between. CDR3 in amino acids: CASSFSGETQYF. The CDR3 region has the DNA TGTGCCAGCAGCTTTTCGGGGGAGACCCAGTACTTC.

V usage is TRBV15 and J usage is TRBJ1-5; 9 bases match TRBD1. The germline gives CDR1 LNHNV, CDR2 YYDKDF (reference sequence). The CDR3 spans 16 residues. The ends lost 2 bases at V and 7 bases at J; junction bases unmatched: 9. The CDR3, as DNA: TGTGCCACCAGCAGACCGGGGACAGGGTGGAGGCAGCCCCAGCATTTT. Protein sequence: CATSRPGTGWRQPQHF.

The genes are TRBV28 and TRBJ1-1; D is possibly TRBD1 (6 bases). Trimming took off 8 bases at V and 11 bases at J, with 27 bases between the two ends. This CDR3 region has 15 residues. From germline, CDR1 is MDHEN and CDR2 SYDVKM. CDR3 sequence (DNA): TGTGCCAGCGCTGCCCCATACCCGGGACAAGCGGGGGCTTTCTTT. The encoded protein is CASAAPYPGQAGAFF.

This chain joins TRBV12-3 or TRBV12-4 and TRBJ2-5; tentative D call: TRBD2 (7 bases). Trimming took off 6 bases at V and 5 bases at J, with 19 bases between the two ends. The CDR3 sequence is 15 residues long. CDR3 amino acids: CASRVGLEGGETQYF. The DNA for the CDR3 is TGTGCCAGCAGGGTCGGGTTAGAGGGGGGGGAGACCCAGTACTTC.

This clonotype was recorded a few times. CDR3 nucleotides: TGTGCCAGCAGTTTCGTCTCGGGACAGTACAATGAGCAGTTCTTC. Translating gives CASSFVSGQYNEQFF. The chain employs TRBV12-3 or TRBV12-4 and TRBJ2-1; 7 bases map to TRBD1. The length of the CDR3 is 15 residues. J was trimmed by 4 bases and V by 3 bases; bases with no gene match: 6.

In its sample, this clonotype was seen a few times. V usage is TRBV18 and J usage is TRBJ2-7; the D gene is possibly TRBD1 (5 bases). CDR1 is KGHSH, CDR2 LQKENI, per germline. The CDR3 is 14 residues long. With 2 bases removed from V and 7 bases from J, the gap between germline ends came to 15 bases. The CDR3 here is CASSPGRVDKEQYF. The CDR3 bases are TGTGCCAGCTCACCAGGCAGGGTGGATAAGGAGCAGTACTTC.

This clonotype came up a few times. The chain joins TRBV29-1 to TRBJ1-5; D possibly corresponds to TRBD1 (5 bases). Germline V gene sequence: CDR1 SQVTM, CDR2 ANQGSEA. V was pared by 4 bases and J by 5 bases, with 9 bases between. There are 12 residues in the CDR3. The CDR3 sequence is CSVGVRDQPQHF. The CDR3, as DNA: TGCAGCGTTGGAGTCAGGGATCAGCCCCAGCATTTT. Complete variable domain (other parts from reference TRBV29-1 and TRBJ1-5): SAVISQKPSRDICQRGTSLTIQCQVDSQVTMMFWYRQQPGQSLTLIATANQGSEATYESGFVIDKFPISRPNLTFSTLTVSNMSPEDSSIYLCSVGVRDQPQHFGDGTRLSIL.

The chain joins TRBV5-5 to TRBJ2-4; D possibly corresponds to TRBD2 (7 bases). Trimming cost V 5 bases and J 3 bases, with 15 bases left between them. Per germline, CDR1 SGHKS and CDR2 YYEKEE (reference sequence). CDR3 length: 15 residues. The CDR3 nucleotides are TGTGCCAGCAGTTCCAGGGAGGGGGTCAAAAACATTCAGTACTTC. Translated, it gives CASSSREGVKNIQYF.

In this sample, this clonotype turned up a few times. This chain joins TRBV20-1 and TRBJ2-1, with D maybe TRBD2 (6 bases). The germline V and J ends were trimmed by 2 bases and 4 bases, with 18 bases remaining between them. This CDR3 contains 16 residues. Germline V gene lookup returns CDR1 DFQATT and CDR2 SNEGSKA (reference sequence). The CDR3 nucleotides are TGCAGTGCTAGATCGTCCTTCGCGGGGTCATACAATGAGCAGTTCTTC. Encoded protein: CSARSSFAGSYNEQFF.

At least ten counts were recorded for this clonotype. The chain employs TRBV6-1 and TRBJ2-1, with D tentatively TRBD1 (5 bases). The germline V gene encodes CDR1 MNHNS and CDR2 SASEGT. Trimming took 6 bases from V and 10 from J, leaving 16 bases between them. This CDR3 spans 13 amino acids. CDR3 coding DNA: TGTGCCAGCAGCCAAGTCAGGGTCGGCGAGCAGTTCTTC. Translating it yields CASSQVRVGEQFF.

The chain combines TRBV10-3 with TRBJ1-4, with TRBD1 identical over 9 bases. Trimming took 10 bases from V and 7 from J; bases not matched to a gene: 7. Germline V gives CDR1 ENHRY, CDR2 SYGVKD. There are 13 residues in the CDR3. CDR3 loop: CATSPDRGEKLFF. The DNA of the CDR3 is TGTGCCACGTCCCCGGACAGGGGTGAAAAACTGTTTTTT.

CDR3 sequence (DNA): TGTGCCAGCAGTCGCGGCGAAACGGTTGAGCAGTACTTC. Translated, it gives CASSRGETVEQYF. The V call is TRBV12-3 or TRBV12-4, the J call TRBJ2-7; no definite D call. This CDR3 is built from 13 residues. V lost 5 bases, J lost 7 bases, and 15 bases lay in between.

V and J are TRBV5-5 and TRBJ2-7; 7 bases match TRBD1. The CDR3 length is 15 residues. The germline gives CDR1 SGHKS, CDR2 YYEKEE (reference sequence). V lost 0 bases, J lost 3 bases, and 6 bases stayed unmatched. CDR3 bases: TGTGCCAGCAGCTTGGTTAGGGGGCCAGACTACGAGCAGTACTTC. Encoded protein: CASSLVRGPDYEQYF.

As concerns this clonotype: One junction end does not reproduce the germline sequence, and a read error may be involved. The V and J genes are TRBV5-5 and TRBJ2-1, with TRBD2 identical over 7 bases. Germline V gives CDR1 SGHKS, CDR2 YYEKEE (reference sequence). The CDR3 runs 16 residues. The CDR3 loop is CASSLIPGGTTPISVF. Here the CDR3 DNA reads TGTGCCAGCAGCTTGATCCCGGGGGGTACCACCCCAATCTCGGTCTTC. Using reference TRBV5-5 and TRBJ2-1 for the parts outside the CDR3, the full variable domain is DAGVTQSPTHLIKTRGQQVTLRCSPISGHKSVSWYQQVLGQGPQFIFQYYEKEERGRGNFPDRFSARQFPNYSSELNVNALLLGDSALYLCASSLIPGGTTPISVFGPGTRLTVL.

CDR3 coding DNA: TGCAGTGCGCAGACTAGCGGGGGCTCCTACAATGAGCAGTTCTTC. It yields the protein CSAQTSGGSYNEQFF. This chain joins TRBV20-1 and TRBJ2-1; 12 nucleotides match TRBD2. V lost 6 bases and J lost 0; bases outside the gene matches: 3. The CDR3 extends over 15 amino acids. Germline V CDR1 and CDR2: DFQATT, SNEGSKA (reference sequence).

The chain carries TRBV19 and TRBJ2-1, with D possibly being TRBD1 or TRBD2 (6 bases each). Trimming cost V 10 bases and J 4 bases, with 17 bases left between them. Looked up from germline, CDR1 is LNHDA and CDR2 is SQIVND (reference sequence). The CDR3 sequence is 14 residues long. CDR3 nucleotide sequence: TGTGCCACCTCTCCGGGGGCCGGATACAATGAGCAGTTCTTC. The encoded protein is CATSPGAGYNEQFF. The variable domain in full, with the rest retrieved from reference TRBV19 and TRBJ2-1, is DGGITQSPKYLFRKEGQNVTLSCEQNLNHDAMYWYRQDPGQGLRLIYYSQIVNDFQKGDIAEGYSVSREKKESFPLTVTSAQKNPTAFYLCATSPGAGYNEQFFGPGTRLTVL.

This clonotype has only a few counts. The chain carries TRBV20-1 and TRBJ2-1, with TRBD2 identical over 9 bases. Losses at the gene ends were 0 bases for V and 8 bases for J; bases not matched to a gene: 8. The CDR3 covers 15 residues. CDR1 and CDR2 (germline): DFQATT, SNEGSKA (reference sequence). The CDR3 reads CSARDPGLAIDEQFF. The CDR3 nucleotides are TGCAGTGCTAGAGATCCGGGACTAGCCATCGATGAGCAGTTCTTC.

This clonotype was seen a handful of times. The J gene is TRBJ1-1, the V gene TRBV6-5; no clear D gene. CDR1 and CDR2 from the germline V gene are MNHEY and SVGAGI. V was trimmed by 2 bases and J by 1 base, leaving 8 bases between them. CDR3 length: 14 amino acids. CDR3 protein: CASSYTPGNTEAFF. CDR3 DNA: TGTGCCAGCAGTTACACCCCAGGGAACACTGAAGCTTTCTTT.

The genes are TRBV20-1 and TRBJ1-1; possibly TRBD1 for D (5 bases). Looked up from germline, CDR1 is DFQATT and CDR2 is SNEGSKA (reference sequence). The CDR3 is 13 amino acids. CDR3 protein: CATLLWGDTEAFF. The CDR3 region has the DNA TGCGCGACTTTACTCTGGGGGGACACTGAAGCTTTCTTT.

The chain joins TRBV20-1 to TRBJ1-5, with D perhaps matching TRBD1 (6 bases). Germline V lookup: CDR1 DFQATT, CDR2 SNEGSKA (reference sequence). There are 16 residues in the CDR3. The V end was cut by 6 bases, the J end by 0 bases, with 18 bases between. In DNA, the CDR3 is TGCAGTGCCAAGGGAGGGGGGGTTGGTAGCAATCAGCCCCAGCATTTT. Translation gives CSAKGGGVGSNQPQHF.

This clonotype was seen repeatedly, ten times or more. The chain uses TRBV6-5 and TRBJ2-7; perhaps TRBD1 as D (5 bases). With 0 bases removed from V and 1 base from J, the gap between germline ends came to 10 bases. Germline CDR1 MNHEY, CDR2 SVGAGI. The CDR3 sequence is 15 residues long. DNA for the CDR3: TGTGCCAGCAGTTACTCCGACAGAAATTCCTACGAGCAGTACTTC. This gives the protein CASSYSDRNSYEQYF.

The table lists this clonotype with a few counts. The CDR3, as DNA: TGTGCCAGCAGCTTAGGACGTGCAGGCCTGGTGGGGGGGACCCAGTACTTC. Translating gives CASSLGRAGLVGGTQYF. The chain couples TRBV11-2 to TRBJ2-5, with a tentative D call TRBD2 (6 bases). The V and J ends lost 1 base and 7 bases respectively, with 22 bases between them. CDR1 is SGHAT and CDR2 is FQNNGV in the germline V gene. This CDR3 region has 17 residues.

This clonotype has just a few counts. The chain uses TRBV6-1 and TRBJ2-7; D is possibly TRBD1 (5 bases). In germline, CDR1 is MNHNS, CDR2 SASEGT. There are 14 residues in the CDR3. Trimming removed 5 bases at V and 0 bases at J, with 11 bases between. The chain's CDR3 is CASSRVGHSYEQYF. The CDR3, as DNA: TGTGCCAGCAGTCGGGTCGGACACTCCTACGAGCAGTACTTC.

The genes are TRBV7-3 and TRBJ2-2; D is undetermined. Trimming took 2 bases from V and 3 from J, leaving 7 bases between them. The CDR3 runs to 14 residues. The V gene's germline CDR1 is SGHTA and CDR2 FQGTGA. This CDR3 reads CASSLLRDTGELFF. Written as DNA, the CDR3 is TGTGCCAGCAGCTTACTTAGAGACACCGGGGAGCTGTTTTTT.

This clonotype was detected a few times. V is TRBV2 and J is TRBJ1-1, with D maybe TRBD1 (5 bases). The CDR3 is 13 residues long. In germline, CDR1 is SNHLY, CDR2 FYNNEI. V lost 7 bases and J 3 bases, leaving 12 bases between the germline ends. As DNA, the CDR3 is TGTGCCAGCATGGGACCGAGGGACACTGAAGCTTTCTTT. Amino acids: CASMGPRDTEAFF.